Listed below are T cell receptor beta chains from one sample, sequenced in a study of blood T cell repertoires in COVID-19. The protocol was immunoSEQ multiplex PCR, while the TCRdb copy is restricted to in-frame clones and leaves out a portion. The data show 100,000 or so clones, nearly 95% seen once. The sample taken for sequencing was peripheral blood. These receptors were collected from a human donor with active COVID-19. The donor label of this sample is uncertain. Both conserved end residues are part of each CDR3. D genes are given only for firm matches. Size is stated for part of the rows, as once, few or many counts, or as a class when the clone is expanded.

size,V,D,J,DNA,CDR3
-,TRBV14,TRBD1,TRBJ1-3,TGTGCCAGCAGCCTCCGGACAGGGAAGGTGGACACCATATATTTT,CASSLRTGKVDTIYF
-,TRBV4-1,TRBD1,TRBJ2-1,TGCGCCAGCAGCCAGACAGGGGGCATTGAGCAGTTCTTC,CASSQTGGIEQFF
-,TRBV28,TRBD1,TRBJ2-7,TGTGCCAGCATCCCAGACAGGGGTGGTTACGAGCAGTACTTC,CASIPDRGGYEQYF
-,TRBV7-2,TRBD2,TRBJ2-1,TGTGCCAGCAGCCAAGGGGGACTAGCGATCTACAATGAGCAGTTCTTC,CASSQGGLAIYNEQFF
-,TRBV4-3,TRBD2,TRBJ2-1,TGCGCCAGCAGCCAAGTCCTAGCGGGAGGGCCGAGTATTGAGCAGTTCTTC,CASSQVLAGGPSIEQFF
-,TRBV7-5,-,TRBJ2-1,TGTGCCAGAAGCTCTTTTGGGACTAGCGGGAGGTCCGCCTACAATGAGCAGTTCTTC,CARSSFGTSGRSAYNEQFF
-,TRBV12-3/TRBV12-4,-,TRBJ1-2,TGTGCCAGCAGTTTGGAAGGGGCTCTTGGCTACACCTTC,CASSLEGALGYTF
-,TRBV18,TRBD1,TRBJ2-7,TGTGCCAGCTCACGCGACAGGGGGGCATCCTACGAGCAGTACTTC,CASSRDRGASYEQYF
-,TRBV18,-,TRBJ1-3,TGTGCCAGCTCACGAGACACCGGCGGAAACACCATATATTTT,CASSRDTGGNTIYF
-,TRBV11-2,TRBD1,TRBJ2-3,TGTGCCAGCAGCTTGGACGGACAGGAGACAGATACGCAGTATTTT,CASSLDGQETDTQYF
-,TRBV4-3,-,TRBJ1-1,TGCGCCAGCAGCCAAGAAATAGGGGGGGGCTCTGAAGCTTTCTTT,CASSQEIGGGSEAFF
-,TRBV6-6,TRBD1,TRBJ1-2,TGTGCCAGCAGTACCGGACAGGGGGCTGTGAACTATGGCTACACCTTC,CASSTGQGAVNYGYTF
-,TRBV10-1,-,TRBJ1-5,TGCGCCAGCAGGGACAGAGGGGCAGGGGAGTTTGATCAGCCCCAGCATTTT,CASRDRGAGEFDQPQHF
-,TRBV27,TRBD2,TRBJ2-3,TGTGCCAGCCTAAGGACGGGACTAGCGGAGGATACGCAGTATTTT,CASLRTGLAEDTQYF
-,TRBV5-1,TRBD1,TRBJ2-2,TGCGCCAGCAGCCGGGACAGGGCGTATACGGCCGGGGAGCTGTTTTTT,CASSRDRAYTAGELFF
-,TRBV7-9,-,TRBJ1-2,TGTGCCAGCACCCGACAGGCAGATGGCTACACCTTC,CASTRQADGYTF
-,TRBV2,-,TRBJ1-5,TGTGCCAGCAGTGATCGGATGGGAGGGGCGAGTCAGCCCCAGCATTTT,CASSDRMGGASQPQHF
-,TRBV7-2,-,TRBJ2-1,TGTGCCAGCAGCCTAATAGGGGCCCACAATGAGCAGTTCTTC,CASSLIGAHNEQFF
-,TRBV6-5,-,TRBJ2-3,TGTGCCAGCACCCTAGGGGCCAACACAGATACGCAGTATTTT,CASTLGANTDTQYF
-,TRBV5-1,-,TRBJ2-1,TGCGCCAGCAGCGGTACTATAAGCTCCTACAATGAGCAGTTCTTC,CASSGTISSYNEQFF
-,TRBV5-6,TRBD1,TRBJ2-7,TGTGCCAGCAGCGCCTGGACAGGGGAGTACGAGCAGTACTTC,CASSAWTGEYEQYF
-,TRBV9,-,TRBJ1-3,TGTGCCAGCAGCGTAGCACGGGGGGGGTCTGGAAACACCATATATTTT,CASSVARGGSGNTIYF
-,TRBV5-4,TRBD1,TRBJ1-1,TGTGCCAGCAGCCGAAATACAGGGGTCACTGAAGCTTTCTTT,CASSRNTGVTEAFF
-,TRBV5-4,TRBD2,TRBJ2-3,TGTGCCAGCAGCCCCGGGGGGTCTGCGGATACGCAGTATTTT,CASSPGGSADTQYF
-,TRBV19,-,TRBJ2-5,TGTGCCAGTAGTATTTCGGGGGGCAGGGAGACCCAGTACTTC,CASSISGGRETQYF
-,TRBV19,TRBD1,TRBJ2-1,TGTGCCAGTAGTACCATGACAGGGGGCAATCTTTTTGAGCAGTTCTTC,CASSTMTGGNLFEQFF
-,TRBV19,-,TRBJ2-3,TGTGCCAGTAGTATAGATCGCCGGTCTGGACTGGCTGCTGCGCAGTATTTT,CASSIDRRSGLAAAQYF
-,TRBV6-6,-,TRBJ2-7,TGTGCCAGCAGTTACCCAGAAGACGGAGTCGAGCAGTACTTC,CASSYPEDGVEQYF
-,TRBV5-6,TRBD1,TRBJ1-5,TGTGCCAGCAGCTTGGAAGGGACAGGGTTCAATCAGCCCCAGCATTTT,CASSLEGTGFNQPQHF
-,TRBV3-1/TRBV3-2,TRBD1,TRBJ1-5,TGTGCCAGCAGCCACGGCTTTACCGGGACAGGGCTCAATCAGCCCCAGCATTTT,CASSHGFTGTGLNQPQHF
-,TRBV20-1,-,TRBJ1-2,TGCAGTGCTAGTTCAGGGGCTGGCTACACCTTC,CSASSGAGYTF
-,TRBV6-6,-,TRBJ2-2,TGTGCCAGCAGCCACGGGTTCCTGGGGGGCACCGGGGAGCTGTTTTTT,CASSHGFLGGTGELFF
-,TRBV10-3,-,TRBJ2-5,TGTGCCATCAGCCCCAAGTTCGGGACAGGGGGAACTAGCGGGGGGCCCGAGACCCAGTACTTC,CAISPKFGTGGTSGGPETQYF
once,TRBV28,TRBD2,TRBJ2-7,TGTGCCAGCAGGCTTTCGTGGCGGGAGATGTCCTACGAGCAGTACTTC,CASRLSWREMSYEQYF
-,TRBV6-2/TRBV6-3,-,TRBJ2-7,TGTGCCAGCAGTTACTCTTTCTTTGCACAGAGCTCCTACGAGCAGTACTTC,CASSYSFFAQSSYEQYF
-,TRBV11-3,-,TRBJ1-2,TGTGCCAGCAGCCCCAGACACCAGGGGAGAGAGGGCTACACCTTC,CASSPRHQGREGYTF
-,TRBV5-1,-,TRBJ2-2,TGCGCCAGCAGCTTGGCGCTTGAGGGCACCGGGGAGCTGTTTTTT,CASSLALEGTGELFF
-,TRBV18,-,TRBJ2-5,TGTGCCAGCTCCCAAGGGGCCGAGACCCAGTACTTC,CASSQGAETQYF
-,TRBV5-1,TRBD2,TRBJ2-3,TGCGCCAGCAGCTTGGTCGTTAGCGGGGACCTCAACACAGATACGCAGTATTTT,CASSLVVSGDLNTDTQYF
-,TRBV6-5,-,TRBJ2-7,TGTGCCAGCAGTTCCCTCCTCGCGGGATCCTCCAACGAGCAGTACTTC,CASSSLLAGSSNEQYF
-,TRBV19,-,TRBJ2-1,TGTGCCAGTAACGACGGAGGAGCGGGTCGGAATGAGCAGTTCTTC,CASNDGGAGRNEQFF
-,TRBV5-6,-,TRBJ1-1,TGTGCCAGCAGCTATCCTACAGGGTCCGCGGCTTTCTTT,CASSYPTGSAAFF
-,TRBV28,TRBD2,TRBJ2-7,TGTGCCAGCAGCCCACTGTTAGCTAGCGGGGCCTACGAGCAGTACTTC,CASSPLLASGAYEQYF
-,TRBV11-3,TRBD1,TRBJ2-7,TGTGCCAGCAGCTTTTCCGGGACAGGGGTGAGGAACGAGCAGTACTTC,CASSFSGTGVRNEQYF
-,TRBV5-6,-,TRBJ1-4,TGTGCCAGCAGCTTGATGGGGGCCAGGGAAAAACTGTTTTTT,CASSLMGAREKLFF
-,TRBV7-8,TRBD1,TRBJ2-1,TGTGCCAGCAGCCTTGGACAGGGACCCTACAATGAGCAGTTCTTC,CASSLGQGPYNEQFF
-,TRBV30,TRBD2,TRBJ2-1,TGTGCCTGGAGTACCCGAGGACTAGCGGGAGACAATGAGCAGTTCTTC,CAWSTRGLAGDNEQFF
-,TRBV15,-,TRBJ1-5,TGTGCCACCAGCAGAGATCTCGGTCAGCCCCAGCATTTT,CATSRDLGQPQHF
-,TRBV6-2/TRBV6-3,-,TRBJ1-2,TGTGCCAGCAGTCCGACAGTCTATGGCTACACCTTC,CASSPTVYGYTF
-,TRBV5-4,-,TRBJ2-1,TGTGCCAGCAGCTTGCCGGGAAGGGGGAGAAATGAGCAGTTCTTC,CASSLPGRGRNEQFF
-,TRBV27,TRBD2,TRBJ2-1,TGTGCCAGCAGTAGACTAGCGGGGAGCCTCTGGGATGAGCAGTTCTTC,CASSRLAGSLWDEQFF
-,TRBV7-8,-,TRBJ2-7,TGTGCCAGCAGCTTAGTTCCCAGGGGAGACGAGCAGTACTTC,CASSLVPRGDEQYF
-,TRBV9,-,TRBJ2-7,TGTGCCAGCAGCCCGACGGGGAGGACAGGTATTTACGAGCAGTACTTC,CASSPTGRTGIYEQYF
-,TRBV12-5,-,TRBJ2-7,TGTGCTAGTGGTTTGGTACTCGGAGTCTCCTACGAGCAGTACTTC,CASGLVLGVSYEQYF
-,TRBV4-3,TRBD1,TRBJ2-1,TGCGCCAGCAGCCTGACAGGGGCGAATGAGCAGTTCTTC,CASSLTGANEQFF
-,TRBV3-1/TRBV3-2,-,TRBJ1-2,TGTGCCAGCAGCCCCTCCTCTAGGACAATCTATGGCTACACCTTC,CASSPSSRTIYGYTF
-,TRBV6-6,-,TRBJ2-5,TGTGCCAGCACCACGCGAGGCCCCGGAGAGACCCAGTACTTC,CASTTRGPGETQYF
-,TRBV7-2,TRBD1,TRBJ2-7,TGTGCCAGCAGCATCCGGGACAGCCGATCCTACGAGCAGTACTTC,CASSIRDSRSYEQYF